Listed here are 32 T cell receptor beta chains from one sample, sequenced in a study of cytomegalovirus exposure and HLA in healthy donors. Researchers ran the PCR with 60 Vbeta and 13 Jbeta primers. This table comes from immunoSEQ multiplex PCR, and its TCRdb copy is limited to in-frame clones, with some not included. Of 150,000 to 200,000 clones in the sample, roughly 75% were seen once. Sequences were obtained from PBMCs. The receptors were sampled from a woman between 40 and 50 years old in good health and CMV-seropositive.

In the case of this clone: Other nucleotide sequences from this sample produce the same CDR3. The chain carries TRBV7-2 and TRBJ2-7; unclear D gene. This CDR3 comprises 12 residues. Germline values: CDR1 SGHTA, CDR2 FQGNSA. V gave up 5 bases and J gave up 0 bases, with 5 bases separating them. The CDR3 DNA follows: TGTGCCAGCAGCCTAACCTCCTACGAGCAGTACTTC. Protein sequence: CASSLTSYEQYF. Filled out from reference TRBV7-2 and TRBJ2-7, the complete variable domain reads GAGVSQSPSNKVTEKGKDVELRCDPISGHTALYWYRQSLGQGLEFLIYFQGNSAPDKSGLPSDRFSAERTGGSVSTLTIQRTQQEDSAVYLCASSLTSYEQYFGPGTRLTVT.

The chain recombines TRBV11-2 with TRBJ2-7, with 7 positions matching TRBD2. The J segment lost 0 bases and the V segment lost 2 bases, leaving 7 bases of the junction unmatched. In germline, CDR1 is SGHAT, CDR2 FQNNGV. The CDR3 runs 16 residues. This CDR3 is CASSLSSSGNSYEQYF. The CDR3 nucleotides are TGTGCCAGCAGCTTATCCTCTAGCGGAAACTCCTACGAGCAGTACTTC.

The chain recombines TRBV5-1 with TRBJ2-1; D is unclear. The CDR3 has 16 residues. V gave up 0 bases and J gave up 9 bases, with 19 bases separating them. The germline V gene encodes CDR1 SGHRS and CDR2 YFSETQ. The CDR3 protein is CASSLALGLSELEQFF. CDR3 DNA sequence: TGCGCCAGCAGCTTGGCGCTAGGCCTTTCTGAACTTGAGCAGTTCTTC.

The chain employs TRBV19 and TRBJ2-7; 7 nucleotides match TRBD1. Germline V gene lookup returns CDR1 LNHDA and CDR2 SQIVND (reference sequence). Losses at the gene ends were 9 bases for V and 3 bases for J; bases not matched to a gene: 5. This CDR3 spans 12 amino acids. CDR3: CASSGTDYEQYF. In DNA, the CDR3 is TGTGCCAGCTCCGGGACAGACTACGAGCAGTACTTC.

CDR3 nucleotide sequence: TGTGCCAGCAGCTTATACCCGGGAACATTATCCTACGAGCAGTACTTC. Protein sequence: CASSLYPGTLSYEQYF. The chain couples TRBV7-9 to TRBJ2-7; the D gene is possibly TRBD2 (5 bases). From germline, CDR1 is SEHNR and CDR2 FQNEAQ (reference sequence). The ends were cut back, 2 bases at V and 1 base at J, with 15 bases in the middle. The CDR3 covers 16 residues. Full variable domain (rest looked up from reference TRBV7-9 and TRBJ2-7): DTGVSQNPRHKITKRGQNVTFRCDPISEHNRLYWYRQTLGQGPEFLTYFQNEAQLEKSRLLSDRFSAERPKGSFSTLEIQRTEQGDSAMYLCASSLYPGTLSYEQYFGPGTRLTVT.

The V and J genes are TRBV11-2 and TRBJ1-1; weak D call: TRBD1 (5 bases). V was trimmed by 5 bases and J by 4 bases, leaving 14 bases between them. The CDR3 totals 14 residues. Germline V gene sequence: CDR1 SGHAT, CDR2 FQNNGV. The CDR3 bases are TGTGCCAGCAGCCAGTCCCAGGGTCGCACTGAAGCTTTCTTT. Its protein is CASSQSQGRTEAFF.

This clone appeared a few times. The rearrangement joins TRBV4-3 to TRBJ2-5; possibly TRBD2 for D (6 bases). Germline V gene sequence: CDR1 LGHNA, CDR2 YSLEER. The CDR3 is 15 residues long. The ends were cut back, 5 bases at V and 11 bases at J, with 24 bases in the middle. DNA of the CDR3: TGCGCCAGCAGCTCCTCCGGGACTCCCTCAGAGGAGCAGTACTTC. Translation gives CASSSSGTPSEEQYF.

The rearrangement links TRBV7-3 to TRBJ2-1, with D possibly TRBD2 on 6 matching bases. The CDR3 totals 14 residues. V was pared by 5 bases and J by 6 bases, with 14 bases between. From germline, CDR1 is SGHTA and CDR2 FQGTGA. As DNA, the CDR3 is TGTGCCAGCAGCGCAACCGGGAGCCCCAATGAGCAGTTCTTC. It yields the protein CASSATGSPNEQFF. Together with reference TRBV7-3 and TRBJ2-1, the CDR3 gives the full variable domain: GAGVSQTPSNKVTEKGKYVELRCDPISGHTALYWYRQSLGQGPEFLIYFQGTGAADDSGLPNDRFFAVRPEGSVSTLKIQRTERGDSAVYLCASSATGSPNEQFFGPGTRLTVL.

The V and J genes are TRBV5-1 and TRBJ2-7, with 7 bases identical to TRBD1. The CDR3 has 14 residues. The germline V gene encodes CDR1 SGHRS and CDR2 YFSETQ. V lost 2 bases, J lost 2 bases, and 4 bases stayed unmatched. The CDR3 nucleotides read TGCGCCAGCAGCTTCACCGGGACAGCCTACGAGCAGTACTTC. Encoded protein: CASSFTGTAYEQYF.

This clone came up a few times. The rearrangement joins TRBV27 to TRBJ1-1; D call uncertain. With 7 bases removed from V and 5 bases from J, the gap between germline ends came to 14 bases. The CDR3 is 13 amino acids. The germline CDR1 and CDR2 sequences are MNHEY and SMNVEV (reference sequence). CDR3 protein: CASNVSPGTEAFF. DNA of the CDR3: TGTGCCAGCAACGTTTCTCCCGGGACTGAAGCTTTCTTT.

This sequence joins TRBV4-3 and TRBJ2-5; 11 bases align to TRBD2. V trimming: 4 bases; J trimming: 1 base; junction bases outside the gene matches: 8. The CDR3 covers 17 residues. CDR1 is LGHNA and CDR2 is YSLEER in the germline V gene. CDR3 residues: CASSPRWGLAAQETQYF. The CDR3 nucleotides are TGCGCCAGCAGCCCAAGGTGGGGACTAGCGGCCCAAGAGACCCAGTACTTC.

The CDR3 DNA sequence: TGCGCCAGCAGCCAAGTCGGGCTAGCGGGAGGTGAGACCCAGTACTTC. This sequence encodes CASSQVGLAGGETQYF. V usage is TRBV4-3 and J usage is TRBJ2-5, with TRBD2 identical over 11 bases. The V segment lost 1 base and the J segment 5 bases; nucleotides outside the gene matches: 6. This CDR3 has 16 amino acids. The germline V gene encodes CDR1 LGHNA and CDR2 YSLEER.

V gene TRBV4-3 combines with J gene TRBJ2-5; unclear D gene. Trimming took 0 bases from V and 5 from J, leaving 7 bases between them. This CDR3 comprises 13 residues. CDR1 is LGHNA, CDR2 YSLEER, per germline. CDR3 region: CASSQDTLETQYF. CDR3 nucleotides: TGCGCCAGCAGCCAAGATACATTGGAGACCCAGTACTTC.

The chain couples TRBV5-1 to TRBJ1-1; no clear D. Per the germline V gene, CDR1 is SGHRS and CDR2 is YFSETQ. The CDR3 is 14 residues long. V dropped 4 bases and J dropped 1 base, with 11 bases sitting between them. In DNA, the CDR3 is TGCGCCAGCAGCACTGACAACCGGAACACTGAAGCTTTCTTT. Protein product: CASSTDNRNTEAFF. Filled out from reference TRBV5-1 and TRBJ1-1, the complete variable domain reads KAGVTQTPRYLIKTRGQQVTLSCSPISGHRSVSWYQQTPGQGLQFLFEYFSETQRNKGNFPGRFSGRQFSNSRSEMNVSTLELGDSALYLCASSTDNRNTEAFFGQGTRLTVV.

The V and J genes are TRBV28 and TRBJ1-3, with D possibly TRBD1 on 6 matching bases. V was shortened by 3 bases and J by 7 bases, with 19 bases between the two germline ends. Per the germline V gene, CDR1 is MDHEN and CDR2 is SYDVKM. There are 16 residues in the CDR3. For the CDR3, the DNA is TGTGCCAGCAGTTTGTTACCGGGACAAGGAGAGAACACCATATATTTT. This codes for CASSLLPGQGENTIYF.

CDR3 loop: CASSLSPHSGDTQYF. The CDR3 region has the DNA TGTGCCAGCAGCTTATCGCCCCATAGTGGAGATACGCAGTATTTT. This sequence joins TRBV7-2 and TRBJ2-3, with D hard to call. The germline V gene encodes CDR1 SGHTA and CDR2 FQGNSA. With 2 bases removed from V and 5 bases from J, the gap between germline ends came to 14 bases. The CDR3 sequence is 15 residues long.

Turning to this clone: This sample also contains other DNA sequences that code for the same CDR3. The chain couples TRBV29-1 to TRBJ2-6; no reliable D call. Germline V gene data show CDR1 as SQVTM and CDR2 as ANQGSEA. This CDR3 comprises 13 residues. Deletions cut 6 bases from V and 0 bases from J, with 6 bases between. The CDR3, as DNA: TGCAGCGTCCGGGTCTCTGGGGCCAACGTCCTGACTTTC. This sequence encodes CSVRVSGANVLTF.

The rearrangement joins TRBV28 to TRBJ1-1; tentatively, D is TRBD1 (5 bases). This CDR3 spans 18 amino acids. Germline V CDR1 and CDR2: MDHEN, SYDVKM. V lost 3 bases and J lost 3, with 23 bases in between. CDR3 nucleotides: TGTGCCAGCAGTTTTAGGAACACGAGGGGAGGAGGGTACACTGAAGCTTTCTTT. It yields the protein CASSFRNTRGGGYTEAFF.

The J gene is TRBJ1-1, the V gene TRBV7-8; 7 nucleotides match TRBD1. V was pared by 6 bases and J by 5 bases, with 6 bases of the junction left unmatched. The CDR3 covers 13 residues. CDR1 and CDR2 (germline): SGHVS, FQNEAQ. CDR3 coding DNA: TGTGCCAGCAGTGCGACAGGGAGAACTGAAGCTTTCTTT. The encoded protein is CASSATGRTEAFF.

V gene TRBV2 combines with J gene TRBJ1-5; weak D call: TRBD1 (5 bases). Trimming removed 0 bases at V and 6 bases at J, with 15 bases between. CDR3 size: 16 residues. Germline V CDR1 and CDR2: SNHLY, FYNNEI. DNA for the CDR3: TGTGCCAGCAGTGAAGCCCTAACGGGGGGATTTCAGCCCCAGCATTTT. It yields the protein CASSEALTGGFQPQHF.

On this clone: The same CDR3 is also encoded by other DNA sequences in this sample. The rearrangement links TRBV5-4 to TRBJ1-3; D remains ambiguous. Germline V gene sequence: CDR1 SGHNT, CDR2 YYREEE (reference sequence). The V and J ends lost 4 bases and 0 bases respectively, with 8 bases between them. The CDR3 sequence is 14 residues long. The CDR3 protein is CASSLGLSGNTIYF. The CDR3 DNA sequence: TGTGCCAGCAGCCTCGGACTCTCTGGAAACACCATATATTTT.

This CDR3 is CASSPVDRAGVREKLFF. CDR3 sequence (DNA): TGTGCCAGCTCACCAGTGGACAGGGCTGGGGTTCGTGAAAAACTGTTTTTT. V and J are TRBV18 and TRBJ1-4; 8 nucleotides align to TRBD1. Looked up from germline, CDR1 is KGHSH and CDR2 is LQKENI. This CDR3 is built from 17 residues. V lost 2 bases to trimming and J lost 7 bases; unmatched junction nucleotides: 12.

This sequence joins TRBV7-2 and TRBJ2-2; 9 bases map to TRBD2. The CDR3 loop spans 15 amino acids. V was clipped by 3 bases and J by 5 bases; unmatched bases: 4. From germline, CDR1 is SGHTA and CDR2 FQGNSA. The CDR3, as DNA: TGTGCCAGCAGCTTGCAACTAGCGGGTACCGGGGAGCTGTTTTTT. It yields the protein CASSLQLAGTGELFF.

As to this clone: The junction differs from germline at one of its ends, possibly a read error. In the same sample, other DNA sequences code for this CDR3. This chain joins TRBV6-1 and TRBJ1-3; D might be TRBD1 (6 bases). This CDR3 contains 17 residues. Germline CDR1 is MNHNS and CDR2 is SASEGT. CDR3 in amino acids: CASSVEDRLFSGNTIYF. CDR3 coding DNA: TGTGCCAGCAGTGTTGAAGACAGGTTATTCTCTGGAAACACCATATACTTT.

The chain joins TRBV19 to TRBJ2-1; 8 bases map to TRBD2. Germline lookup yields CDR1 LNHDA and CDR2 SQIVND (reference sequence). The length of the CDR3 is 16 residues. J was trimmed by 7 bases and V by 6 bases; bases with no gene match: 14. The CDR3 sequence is CASSPSGTRRMNEQFF. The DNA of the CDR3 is TGTGCCAGTAGCCCTTCCGGGACTAGAAGGATGAATGAGCAGTTCTTC. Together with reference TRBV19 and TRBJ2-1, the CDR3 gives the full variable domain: DGGITQSPKYLFRKEGQNVTLSCEQNLNHDAMYWYRQDPGQGLRLIYYSQIVNDFQKGDIAEGYSVSREKKESFPLTVTSAQKNPTAFYLCASSPSGTRRMNEQFFGPGTRLTVL.

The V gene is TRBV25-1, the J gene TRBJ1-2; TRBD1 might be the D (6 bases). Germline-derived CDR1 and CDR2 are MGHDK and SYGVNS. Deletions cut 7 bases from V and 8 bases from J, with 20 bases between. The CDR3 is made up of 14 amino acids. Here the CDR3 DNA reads TGTGCCAGCACCCCCTCGACAGGTATCTTCGGCTACACCTTC. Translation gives CASTPSTGIFGYTF.

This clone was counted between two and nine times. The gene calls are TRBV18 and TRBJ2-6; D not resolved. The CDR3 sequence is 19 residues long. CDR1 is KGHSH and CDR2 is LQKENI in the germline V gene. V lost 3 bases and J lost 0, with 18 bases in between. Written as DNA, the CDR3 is TGTGCCAGCTCACCTACCCCGGCAGGAATTACCTCTGGGGCCAACGTCCTGACTTTC. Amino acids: CASSPTPAGITSGANVLTF.

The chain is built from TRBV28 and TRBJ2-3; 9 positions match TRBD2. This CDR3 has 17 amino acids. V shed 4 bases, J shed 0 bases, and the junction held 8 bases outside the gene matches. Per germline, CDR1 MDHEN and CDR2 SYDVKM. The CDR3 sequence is CASSSGTSSTSTDTQYF. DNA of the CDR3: TGTGCCAGCAGTTCCGGGACTAGCTCAACTAGCACAGATACGCAGTATTTT.

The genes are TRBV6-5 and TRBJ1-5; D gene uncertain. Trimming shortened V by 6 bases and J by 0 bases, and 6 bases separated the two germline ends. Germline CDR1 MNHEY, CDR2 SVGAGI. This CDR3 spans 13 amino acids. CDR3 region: CASRLNSNQPQHF. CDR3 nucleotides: TGTGCCAGCAGACTCAATAGCAATCAGCCCCAGCATTTT.

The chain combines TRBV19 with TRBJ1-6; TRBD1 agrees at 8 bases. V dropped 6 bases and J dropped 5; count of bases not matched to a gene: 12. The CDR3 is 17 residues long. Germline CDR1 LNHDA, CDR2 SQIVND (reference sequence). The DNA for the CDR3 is TGTGCCAGTAGAAAGATCTTTGTGGACAGGGATAATTCACCCCTCCACTTT. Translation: CASRKIFVDRDNSPLHF.

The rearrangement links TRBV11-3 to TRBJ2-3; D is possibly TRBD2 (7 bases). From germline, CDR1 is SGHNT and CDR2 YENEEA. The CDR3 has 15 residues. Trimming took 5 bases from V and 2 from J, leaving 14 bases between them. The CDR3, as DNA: TGTGCCAGCAGCAGGGGGGGGGCCCCCACAGATACGCAGTATTTT. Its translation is CASSRGGAPTDTQYF.

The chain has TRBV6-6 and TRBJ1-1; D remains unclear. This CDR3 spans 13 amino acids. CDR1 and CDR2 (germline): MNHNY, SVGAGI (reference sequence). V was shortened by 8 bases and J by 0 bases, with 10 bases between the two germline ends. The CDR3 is CASGPEVNTEAFF. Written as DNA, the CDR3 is TGTGCCAGCGGTCCGGAGGTGAACACTGAAGCTTTCTTT.